A single sample is the source of the 12 T cell receptor beta chains below, sequenced in a study of T cell repertoires in cytomegalovirus infection. TCRdb re-derived calls from the reads in MiXCR, one entry per CDR3 protein. The data show a few hundred thousand distinct CDR3 sequences, with almost 40% seen just once and 48% held by the top ten. Antigens for these TCRs are unknown. The sequences come from cultured PBMCs, collected from culture after CMV antigen stimulation. These receptors were collected from a human donor in good health (CMV status not recorded). Some clones in this sample may be carry-over from other donors' samples.

The gene calls are TRBV7-8 and TRBJ1-3; D is undetermined. The CDR3 has 14 amino acids. The ends were cut back, 5 bases at V and 0 bases at J, with 8 bases in the middle. Germline values: CDR1 SGHVS, CDR2 FQNEAQ. CDR3 loop: CASSQRTSGNTIYF. In nucleotides, the CDR3 is TGTGCCAGCAGCCAAAGGACCTCTGGAAACACCATATATTTT.

The chain joins TRBV11-2 to TRBJ2-4, with a possible D match to TRBD1 (6 bases). Germline V gene sequence: CDR1 SGHAT, CDR2 FQNNGV. V was cut by 3 bases and J by 6 bases, with 12 bases left in between. This CDR3 spans 14 amino acids. The CDR3 spells CASSLGWDINIQYF. The DNA of the CDR3 is TGTGCCAGCAGCTTGGGTTGGGACATAAACATTCAGTACTTC.

The chain joins TRBV5-1 to TRBJ2-2; tentative D call: TRBD1 (5 bases). V was pared by 4 bases and J by 0 bases, with 7 bases between. The CDR3 length is 14 residues. Germline lookup yields CDR1 SGHRS and CDR2 YFSETQ. The CDR3 region has the DNA TGCGCCAGCAGCCGACAGTCGAACACCGGGGAGCTGTTTTTT. Its translation: CASSRQSNTGELFF.

J is TRBJ1-5 and V is TRBV20-1; D is uncertain. V was clipped by 0 bases and J by 2 bases, with 8 bases between them. The germline V gene has CDR1 DFQATT and CDR2 SNEGSKA (reference sequence). The CDR3 covers 14 residues. In DNA, the CDR3 is TGCAGTGCTAGAGATGCCAGAGGCAATCAGCCCCAGCATTTT. As protein: CSARDARGNQPQHF.

This clonotype was seen just once. V gene TRBV11-1 combines with J gene TRBJ1-1, with a possible D match to TRBD1 (5 bases). The V and J ends lost 1 base and 4 bases respectively, with 10 bases between them. The CDR3 is 14 residues long. Germline V gene data show CDR1 as SGHAT and CDR2 as FQDESV (reference sequence). The CDR3 here is CASSLGGFGTEAFF. The CDR3 nucleotides read TGTGCCAGCAGCTTAGGGGGGTTTGGCACTGAAGCTTTCTTT. The full variable domain, with the rest looked up from reference TRBV11-1 and TRBJ1-1, is EAEVAQSPRYKITEKSQAVAFWCDPISGHATLYWYRQILGQGPELLVQFQDESVVDDSQLPKDRFSAERLKGVDSTLKIQPAELGDSAMYLCASSLGGFGTEAFFGQGTRLTVV.

The chain recombines TRBV19 with TRBJ2-6, with 9 bases that match TRBD1. The V segment lost 5 bases and the J segment 0 bases; nucleotides outside the gene matches: 8. Germline V gene data show CDR1 as LNHDA and CDR2 as SQIVND (reference sequence). This CDR3 has 18 amino acids. CDR3 in DNA: TGTGCCAGTAGTCTGGGACAGGGTGTCCTCTCTGGGGCCAACGTCCTGACTTTC. Translation: CASSLGQGVLSGANVLTF.

The chain employs TRBV7-8 and TRBJ2-7, with TRBD2 matching over 10 bases. CDR3 length: 14 amino acids. The germline CDR1 and CDR2 sequences are SGHVS and FQNEAQ. The junction had 7 bases not matched to a gene; V was cut back by 5 bases and J by 6 bases. CDR3 residues: CASSLIRTSGEQYF. The CDR3 DNA reads TGTGCCAGCAGCCTAATCCGGACTAGCGGCGAGCAGTACTTC.

This clonotype was recorded a few times. The chain links TRBV7-9 to TRBJ2-7; D uncertain. The V gene lost 1 base and the J gene lost 0 bases, with 10 bases spanning the gap. The CDR3 loop spans 15 amino acids. The germline CDR1 and CDR2 sequences are SEHNR and FQNEAQ (reference sequence). The CDR3 region is CASSLGRPSSYEQYF. The CDR3 DNA is TGTGCCAGCAGCTTAGGCAGGCCGAGCTCCTACGAGCAGTACTTC.

There are many counts of this clonotype. V gene TRBV7-2 combines with J gene TRBJ1-3; D is possibly TRBD1 (6 bases). CDR3 length equals 15 residues. Trimming took off 5 bases at V and 7 bases at J, with 18 bases between the two ends. The germline CDR1 and CDR2 sequences are SGHTA and FQGNSA. In DNA, the CDR3 is TGTGCCAGCAGCCAGACAGGACCTAAGGCTAACACCATATATTTT. Translated, it gives CASSQTGPKANTIYF.

A single count supports this clonotype. Given a much more abundant clone one base away, this may be a read error. The V and J genes are TRBV7-6 and TRBJ1-4; D ambiguous. With 5 bases removed from V and 5 bases from J, the gap between germline ends came to 3 bases. The germline CDR1 and CDR2 sequences are SGHVS and FNYEAQ. This CDR3 is built from 11 residues. The CDR3 here is CASSRNEKLFF. CDR3 coding DNA: TGTGCCAGCAGCCGGAATGAAAAACTGTTTTTT.

This clonotype occurred a few times. The chain employs TRBV2 and TRBJ2-1; 8 bases are shared with TRBD1. After removal of 7 bases from V and 7 bases from J, the junction contained 9 bases not matched to a gene. CDR3 length: 14 residues. Looked up from germline, CDR1 is SNHLY and CDR2 is FYNNEI. CDR3 in amino acids: CASIRAGGWNEQFF. CDR3 in DNA: TGTGCCAGCATCCGGGCAGGGGGCTGGAATGAGCAGTTCTTC.

V gene TRBV7-2 combines with J gene TRBJ2-3, with a tentative D call TRBD2 (5 bases). Trimming removed 6 bases from V and 5 bases from J, with 9 bases in between. The CDR3 is 12 amino acids. Germline loops: CDR1 SGHTA, CDR2 FQGNSA. As DNA, the CDR3 is TGTGCCAGCAGTACCCGGGGAGATACGCAGTATTTT. Protein product: CASSTRGDTQYF.